This is a list of T cell receptor beta chains from one sample in a study of identifying expanded T cells in peripheral blood. Method: immunoSEQ multiplex PCR; TCRdb's copy keeps in-frame clones and lacks some. The sample holds about 58,000 clones, around 83% seen once. Sequenced input: blood. The receptors here all came from a person aged 18 to 75 in good health. Each CDR3 is given with its conserved first and last residue.

CASSLKIGGFIYEQYF TRBJ2-7 TRBV7-9
CASSRTYTDTQYF TRBJ2-3 TRBV28
CASSLGQDIYEQYF TRBJ2-7 TRBV5-5
CASSREGDYYNEQFF TRBJ2-1 TRBV18
CASSLENTGELFF TRBJ2-2 TRBV7-9
CASRSPGNTEAFF TRBJ1-1 TRBV28
CASSYLALSGQETQYF TRBJ2-5 TRBV6-5
CASSPGLWQPQHF TRBJ1-5 TRBV2
CASSSTPRGVGELFF TRBJ2-2 TRBV7-3
CASSLGGQQETQYF TRBJ2-5 TRBV7-3
CASSPGVGYGYTF TRBJ1-2 TRBV18
CASRKDRAAAATQYF TRBJ2-3 TRBV6-1
CSVNGRLTDTQYF TRBJ2-3 TRBV29-1
CASSLAFTGAGANVLTF TRBJ2-6 TRBV7-2
CASSLRPGVIWETQYF TRBJ2-5 TRBV7-9
CATGQVYEQYF TRBJ2-7 TRBV6-1
CACQTGGARTGELFF TRBJ2-2 TRBV30
CAWSGGYEQYF TRBJ2-7 TRBV30
CAISESTGGNGYTF TRBJ1-2 TRBV10-3
CAWSGGDLESYNEQFF TRBJ2-1 TRBV30
CASSQDRGTGWASSYEQYF TRBJ2-7 TRBV4-1
CASSISQGGNEKLFF TRBJ1-4 TRBV19
CASSSQNTGELFF TRBJ2-2 TRBV27
CAISGSSGYTF TRBJ1-2 TRBV10-3
CASSFPGTTYEQYF TRBJ2-7 TRBV11-3
CASSSSSGVNYGYTF TRBJ1-2 TRBV2
CASSQREEAEQFF TRBJ2-1 TRBV6-4
CASSPPPGSFNQPQHF TRBJ1-5 TRBV4-1
CASSFRTTNEKLFF TRBJ1-4 TRBV6-1
CASSPKSRVGGFYGYTF TRBJ1-2 TRBV18
CASGLENEQFF TRBJ2-1 TRBV12-5
CASSMTGRASDTQYF TRBJ2-3 TRBV19
CASGQGSSSYNEQFF TRBJ2-1 TRBV19
CASSLWGGADEQFF TRBJ2-1 TRBV7-2